This entry lists 24 T cell receptor beta chains sequenced from one sample in a study of blood T cell repertoires in COVID-19. Assay: immunoSEQ multiplex PCR; the TCRdb copy retains only in-frame clones and omits some. The sample carries over 250,000 clones, around nine tenths recorded once. Sample: peripheral blood. These receptors all come from a woman aged 55-75 years with acute or convalescent COVID-19.

V is TRBV6-1 and J is TRBJ2-1; 7 positions agree with TRBD1. There are 14 residues in the CDR3. Germline V lookup: CDR1 MNHNS, CDR2 SASEGT. V lost 3 bases to trimming and J lost 3 bases; unmatched junction nucleotides: 2. CDR3 loop: CASSEGQYYNEQFF. DNA for the CDR3: TGTGCCAGCAGTGAGGGACAGTACTACAATGAGCAGTTCTTC.

The chain combines TRBV5-4 with TRBJ2-2; tentatively, D is TRBD2 (6 bases). CDR3 length equals 13 residues. Germline CDR1 and CDR2: SGHNT and YYREEE (reference sequence). Trimming took 9 bases from V and 7 from J, leaving 16 bases between them. The CDR3 DNA reads as TGTGCCATATGGGGGACTCCCCTCGGGGAGCTGTTTTTT. Translating it yields CAIWGTPLGELFF.

This sequence joins TRBV28 and TRBJ1-1, with D possibly TRBD1 on 5 matching bases. From germline, CDR1 is MDHEN and CDR2 SYDVKM. V gave up 0 bases and J gave up 1 base, with 9 bases separating them. The CDR3 has 15 amino acids. CDR3 nucleotides: TGTGCCAGCAGTTTATGGAGGCAGGGGAACACTGAAGCTTTCTTT. Translating gives CASSLWRQGNTEAFF.

This chain joins TRBV19 and TRBJ1-5; 10 bases are shared with TRBD1. This CDR3 region has 16 residues. CDR1 LNHDA and CDR2 SQIVND come from the germline V gene (reference sequence). V dropped 1 base and J dropped 7; count of bases not matched to a gene: 7. DNA for the CDR3: TGTGCCAGTAGTATAGCCCCTCGGACAGGGGGGCAGCCCCAGCATTTT. Amino acids: CASSIAPRTGGQPQHF.

V gene TRBV4-2 combines with J gene TRBJ2-6; 8 positions agree with TRBD1. The length of the CDR3 is 17 residues. CDR1 and CDR2 from the germline V gene are LGHNA and YNFKEQ. After removal of 0 bases from V and 2 bases from J, the junction contained 3 bases not matched to a gene. The CDR3 DNA reads TGTGCCAGCAGCCAAGACAGGACAGGGACTGGGGCCAACGTCCTGACTTTC. Protein product: CASSQDRTGTGANVLTF.

V gene TRBV3-1 (or the pseudogene TRBV3-2) combines with J gene TRBJ1-6; D is undetermined. V gave up 3 bases and J gave up 14 bases, with 8 bases separating them. The CDR3 spans 11 residues. Germline CDR1 is LGHDT and CDR2 is YNNKEL (reference sequence). CDR3 nucleotides: TGTGCCAGCAGCCAGACTTTCTCCCTCCACTTT. Translated, it gives CASSQTFSLHF.

V and J are TRBV7-9 and TRBJ2-1; TRBD1 aligns across 11 bases. V lost 6 bases to trimming and J lost 9 bases; unmatched junction nucleotides: 7. This CDR3 spans 14 amino acids. Germline V CDR1 and CDR2: SEHNR, FQNEAQ (reference sequence). The CDR3 coding sequence is TGTGCCAGCAGATCTCCGGGACAGGGGGGTGAGCAGTTCTTC. It translates to CASRSPGQGGEQFF. The full variable domain, in which reference TRBV7-9 and TRBJ2-1 provide the parts outside the CDR3, is DTGVSQNPRHKITKRGQNVTFRCDPISEHNRLYWYRQTLGQGPEFLTYFQNEAQLEKSRLLSDRFSAERPKGSFSTLEIQRTEQGDSAMYLCASRSPGQGGEQFFGPGTRLTVL.

The V gene is TRBV5-4, the J gene TRBJ1-3; a possible D gene is TRBD1 (5 bases). This CDR3 contains 13 residues. Germline values: CDR1 SGHNT, CDR2 YYREEE (reference sequence). Trimming shortened V by 5 bases and J by 3 bases, and 9 bases separated the two germline ends. The CDR3 DNA sequence: TGTGCCAGCAGTCAAACAGGTGGAAACACCATATATTTT. Residues: CASSQTGGNTIYF.

The V gene is TRBV7-3, the J gene TRBJ1-6; possibly TRBD1 for D (5 bases). V gave up 3 bases and J gave up 9 bases, with 21 bases separating them. Germline V CDR1 and CDR2: SGHTA, FQGTGA. The CDR3 totals 17 residues. The CDR3 DNA follows: TGTGCCAGCAGCTTGGGTATGGGCAGGGTCGTATGTTCACCCCTCCACTTT. As protein: CASSLGMGRVVCSPLHF.

The chain has TRBV5-6 and TRBJ2-7; D possibly corresponds to TRBD2 (6 bases). This CDR3 is built from 14 residues. Germline V lookup: CDR1 SGHDT, CDR2 YYEEEE. V lost 0 bases and J 3 bases, leaving 10 bases between the germline ends. Here the CDR3 reads CASSLGAGNYEQYF. The CDR3, as DNA: TGTGCCAGCAGCTTGGGGGCGGGAAACTACGAGCAGTACTTC.

The V gene is TRBV7-2, the J gene TRBJ2-1; TRBD2 agrees at 13 bases. Germline CDR1 and CDR2: SGHTA and FQGNSA. CDR3 length: 15 amino acids. J gave up 5 bases and V 3 bases, and 1 base lay outside the gene matches. Here the CDR3 reads CASSLGLAGHNEQFF. The DNA of the CDR3 is TGTGCCAGCAGCTTGGGACTAGCGGGGCACAATGAGCAGTTCTTC.

The V gene is TRBV27, the J gene TRBJ2-4; 9 bases fit TRBD1. Germline V gene data show CDR1 as MNHEY and CDR2 as SMNVEV (reference sequence). The CDR3 covers 16 residues. V trimming: 6 bases; J trimming: 0 bases; junction bases outside the gene matches: 6. CDR3 sequence reads: CASRPGQGQAKNIQYF. In DNA, the CDR3 is TGTGCCAGCAGACCTGGACAGGGGCAAGCCAAAAACATTCAGTACTTC.

This clone occurred once. V gene TRBV19 combines with J gene TRBJ1-3, with D maybe TRBD1 (5 bases). The CDR3 sequence is 14 residues long. Germline V lookup: CDR1 LNHDA, CDR2 SQIVND (reference sequence). V was shortened by 7 bases and J by 3 bases, with 13 bases between the two germline ends. CDR3 protein: CASIPRGFGNTIYF. The CDR3 nucleotides are TGTGCCAGTATTCCCCGGGGGTTTGGAAACACCATATATTTT.

The chain combines TRBV18 with TRBJ2-1, with 12 bases that match TRBD2. The germline gives CDR1 KGHSH, CDR2 LQKENI. Losses at the gene ends were 4 bases for V and 4 bases for J; bases not matched to a gene: 5. The length of the CDR3 is 16 residues. As DNA, the CDR3 is TGTGCCAGCTCACGCGGGACTAGCGGGCCTTACAATGAGCAGTTCTTC. The encoded protein is CASSRGTSGPYNEQFF.

The V and J genes are TRBV4-3 and TRBJ2-5, with D hard to call. The CDR3 loop spans 15 amino acids. Trimming shortened V by 0 bases and J by 1 base, and 9 bases separated the two germline ends. Germline lookup yields CDR1 LGHNA and CDR2 YSLEER. Written as DNA, the CDR3 is TGCGCCAGCAGCCAAGACTATAAGTTCCAAGAGACCCAGTACTTC. It encodes CASSQDYKFQETQYF.

The gene calls are TRBV10-3 and TRBJ1-1; weak D call: TRBD1 (5 bases). The germline V gene has CDR1 ENHRY and CDR2 SYGVKD. The CDR3 has 16 amino acids. The V end lost 0 bases, the J end lost 5 bases, and 16 bases lay between the germline ends. CDR3 sequence (DNA): TGTGCCATCAGTGAGTCGGGGGAGGGGCAAGGTACTGAAGCTTTCTTT. This gives the protein CAISESGEGQGTEAFF.

This clone was counted once. The CDR3 DNA follows: TGCAGCGTTGGACAGGCGAACACTGAAGCTTTCTTT. Translated, it gives CSVGQANTEAFF. The chain has TRBV29-1 and TRBJ1-1; TRBD1 is a possible D gene (6 bases). V lost 4 bases and J lost 1, with 7 bases in between. The germline V gene has CDR1 SQVTM and CDR2 ANQGSEA. The CDR3 consists of 12 residues.

The chain links TRBV19 to TRBJ2-3, with 9 positions matching TRBD2. The CDR3 is 16 residues long. V lost 3 bases, J lost 4 bases, and 8 bases stayed unmatched. Per the germline V gene, CDR1 is LNHDA and CDR2 is SQIVND (reference sequence). CDR3 DNA sequence: TGTGCCAGTAGTATTGGTTATAGCGGGAGACCAGATACGCAGTATTTT. This sequence encodes CASSIGYSGRPDTQYF.

This rearrangement joins TRBV4-2 to TRBJ1-1; a possible D gene is TRBD1 (6 bases). This CDR3 comprises 16 residues. Germline V gives CDR1 LGHNA, CDR2 YNFKEQ. V was pared by 0 bases and J by 0 bases, with 11 bases between. The chain's CDR3 is CASSQEPGHLNTEAFF. Written as DNA, the CDR3 is TGTGCCAGCAGCCAAGAGCCGGGACACCTGAACACTGAAGCTTTCTTT.

The CDR3 sequence is CSVPRGTGGVGDTQYF. The CDR3 region has the DNA TGCAGCGTTCCAAGGGGGACAGGGGGTGTTGGAGATACGCAGTATTTT. The rearrangement uses TRBV29-1 and TRBJ2-3; 11 bases are a match to TRBD1. The V gene end was trimmed by 5 bases and the J gene end by 5 bases; junction bases not matched to a gene: 12. CDR3 length equals 16 residues. Per germline, CDR1 SQVTM and CDR2 ANQGSEA.

A few counts support this clone. The chain joins TRBV7-9 to TRBJ1-5; no clear D gene. Germline CDR1 SEHNR, CDR2 FQNEAQ (reference sequence). Trimming stripped 6 bases from V and 0 bases from J, with 12 bases between. The CDR3 is made up of 15 amino acids. The CDR3 DNA sequence: TGTGCCAGCAGTCACGCCGGGGATAGCAATCAGCCCCAGCATTTT. It encodes CASSHAGDSNQPQHF.

CDR3 sequence reads: CASSRPLLRQGLNEKLFF. The CDR3 nucleotides read TGTGCCAGCAGTCGCCCCTTGTTAAGACAGGGGCTTAATGAAAAACTGTTTTTT. J is TRBJ1-4 and V is TRBV28; 8 positions match TRBD1. Germline V gives CDR1 MDHEN, CDR2 SYDVKM. The V gene end was trimmed by 5 bases and the J gene end by 4 bases; junction bases not matched to a gene: 15. CDR3 length equals 18 residues. The full variable domain, its missing parts supplied by reference TRBV28 and TRBJ1-4, is DVKVTQSSRYLVKRTGEKVFLECVQDMDHENMFWYRQDPGLGLRLIYFSYDVKMKEKGDIPEGYSVSREKKERFSLILESASTNQTSMYLCASSRPLLRQGLNEKLFFGSGTQLSVL.

The chain joins TRBV12-3 or TRBV12-4 to TRBJ1-1; maybe TRBD1 (5 bases). The CDR3 runs 13 residues. Between the trimmed V and J ends, which lost 5 bases and 6 bases, there was a span of 13 bases. The chain's CDR3 is CASSPETEPEAFF. The CDR3 DNA reads as TGTGCCAGCAGTCCAGAGACAGAGCCTGAAGCTTTCTTT.

DNA for the CDR3: TGTGCCAGCAGCTTACTTCCGGGAACGAACACTGAAGCTTTCTTT. This gives the protein CASSLLPGTNTEAFF. V and J are TRBV11-2 and TRBJ1-1; D not certain. The CDR3 covers 15 residues. V lost 2 bases to trimming and J lost 1 base, with 11 bases between them. CDR1 is SGHAT, CDR2 FQNNGV, per germline.